This T cell receptor beta chain comes out of a study of shared clonotypes between healthy human individuals. General study points: Clonotype sharing across several donors was observed for roughly 5% of naive CD4 clonotypes.

Execution of the assay was at deep level. Profiled with immunoSEQ multiplex PCR; TCRdb holds only in-frame clones, not every one. This table has over 2 million clones, approximately 94% appearing once. Regarding this clone: Its target is unknown.

V shed 0 bases and J shed 10 bases, with 13 bases lying between them. Germline assignment: CDR1 SGHAT and CDR2 FQNNGV. CDR3 length equals 15 residues. It was CD45RO-negative cells, positively selected for CCR7, that made up naive CD8 cells, with terminally differentiated effector memory CD45RA+ cells excluded. Donors were healthy HIV-negative adults without recently reported acute infections or vaccinations. Among the donors, all were Caucasian adults who lived in Nashville, Tennessee. Sequenced sample: naive CD8+ T cells sorted from blood. This chain links TRBV11-2 with TRBJ1-6; D remains unclear. This sequence originates from a man younger than 35 in good health. CDR3 coding DNA: TGTGCCAGCAGCTTAGATGAATACACCGGCTCACCCCTCCACTTT. Protein product: CASSLDEYTGSPLHF.